This is a list of T cell receptor beta chains from one sample in a study of blood T cell repertoires in COVID-19. Clones were sequenced by immunoSEQ multiplex PCR, and TCRdb holds only the in-frame ones, with some missing. Among hundreds of thousands of clones listed, more than 75% were seen once. The sample comprised peripheral blood. These receptors were obtained from a man aged 55-75 years with acute or convalescent COVID-19. CDR3s include the opening cysteine and the closing phenylalanine or tryptophan. The D gene is left open where the match is weak. Some rows have no size entry. The others give once, few or many, or a class for an expanded clone.

d_call	clone_size	v_call	j_call	cdr3_aa	cdr3_nt
TRBD1	-	TRBV5-1	TRBJ2-7	CASSIGQGAGEQYF	TGCGCCAGCAGTATAGGACAGGGGGCTGGTGAGCAGTACTTC
-	-	TRBV10-3	TRBJ2-7	CAISGGSGSYEQYF	TGTGCCATCAGTGGAGGTAGCGGATCCTACGAGCAGTACTTC
TRBD1	-	TRBV19	TRBJ2-6	CASSAQGARVAGANVLTF	TGTGCCAGTAGTGCCCAGGGGGCGCGGGTGGCTGGGGCCAACGTCCTGACTTTC
TRBD2	-	TRBV5-1	TRBJ2-1	CASSLASGEAFPKFF	TGCGCCAGCAGCTTGGCTAGCGGGGAGGCCTTCCCCAAGTTCTTC
TRBD1	-	TRBV19	TRBJ2-2	CASSVTGIGWDTGELFF	TGTGCCAGTAGTGTGACAGGGATCGGCTGGGACACCGGGGAGCTGTTTTTT
TRBD2	few	TRBV7-9	TRBJ2-1	CASSFGLAGARNNNEQFF	TGTGCCAGCAGCTTTGGACTAGCGGGGGCCCGGAACAACAATGAGCAGTTCTTC
TRBD1	-	TRBV6-2/TRBV6-3	TRBJ1-2	CASSPRGQSNYGYTF	TGTGCCAGCAGTCCCAGGGGACAGTCAAACTATGGCTACACCTTC
TRBD1	-	TRBV15	TRBJ1-4	CATSSRRGLTNEKLFF	TGTGCCACCAGCAGTCGAAGGGGGCTAACTAATGAAAAACTGTTTTTT
TRBD2	-	TRBV7-2	TRBJ2-2	CASSPLAGGRAGELFF	TGTGCCAGCAGCCCCCTAGCGGGGGGCAGAGCCGGGGAGCTGTTTTTT
TRBD1	-	TRBV2	TRBJ1-5	CASAGQGGNQPQHF	TGTGCCAGCGCGGGACAGGGGGGCAATCAGCCCCAGCATTTT
-	-	TRBV6-5	TRBJ1-5	CASSPLGANQPQHF	TGTGCCAGCAGCCCCTTAGGAGCCAATCAGCCCCAGCATTTT
TRBD1	once	TRBV19	TRBJ1-4	CASSPDRGPEKLFF	TGTGCCAGTAGCCCGGACAGGGGGCCCGAAAAACTGTTTTTT
-	-	TRBV3-1/TRBV3-2	TRBJ1-1	CASSQVVTEAFF	TGTGCCAGCAGCCAAGTCGTGACAGAAGCTTTCTTT
TRBD2	-	TRBV3-1/TRBV3-2	TRBJ2-1	CASSQPSGGRNEQFF	TGTGCCAGCAGCCAACCCAGCGGGGGGAGGAATGAGCAGTTCTTC
TRBD2	-	TRBV23-1	TRBJ2-5	CASSHRAGLARETQYF	TGCGCCAGCAGTCATCGCGCGGGACTAGCGCGTGAGACCCAGTACTTC
-	-	TRBV14	TRBJ2-2	CASSHQGTEDTGELFF	TGTGCCAGCAGCCATCAGGGGACGGAGGACACCGGGGAGCTGTTTTTT
TRBD1	few	TRBV7-3	TRBJ2-2	CASSLTGTGMTGELFF	TGTGCCAGCAGCTTGACCGGGACAGGCATGACCGGGGAGCTGTTTTTT
TRBD1	-	TRBV19	TRBJ2-2	CASTRGLNGELFF	TGTGCCAGTACTAGGGGGCTTAACGGGGAGCTGTTTTTT
-	-	TRBV10-3	TRBJ1-3	CAILRTSGNTIYF	TGTGCCATCCTACGCACCTCTGGAAACACCATATATTTT
-	-	TRBV28	TRBJ1-1	CASSLRVGYTEAFF	TGTGCCAGCAGTCTCAGGGTTGGGTACACTGAAGCTTTCTTT
-	many	TRBV6-5	TRBJ2-7	CASFYGRGYEQYF	TGTGCCAGCTTCTACGGGAGAGGTTACGAGCAGTACTTC
-	-	TRBV6-1	TRBJ1-3	CASSVLDSSSGNTIYF	TGTGCCAGCAGTGTTCTCGACAGCTCCTCTGGAAACACCATATATTTT
-	-	TRBV7-2	TRBJ1-3	CASSTRTDPTGNTIYF	TGTGCCAGCAGCACACGGACAGACCCAACTGGAAACACCATATATTTT
TRBD2	many	TRBV11-3	TRBJ2-2	CASSLAGGPRTGELFF	TGTGCCAGCAGCTTAGCGGGGGGGCCGAGGACCGGGGAGCTGTTTTTT
TRBD1	once	TRBV5-4	TRBJ2-3	CASSSGQTTDTQYF	TGTGCCAGCAGCTCGGGACAGACCACAGATACGCAGTATTTT
TRBD1	few	TRBV20-1	TRBJ2-7	CSASGTGAYEQYF	TGCAGTGCTAGTGGGACAGGGGCCTACGAGCAGTACTTC
-	-	TRBV7-9	TRBJ1-1	CASSHNRGYTEAFF	TGTGCCAGCAGCCACAACCGGGGGTACACTGAAGCTTTCTTT
-	-	TRBV6-5	TRBJ1-2	CASTDVGHVIRGYTF	TGTGCCAGCACCGACGTGGGACACGTTATCAGAGGCTACACCTTC
-	-	TRBV12-5	TRBJ2-1	CASLTGSSYNEQFF	TGTGCTAGCCTAACAGGGAGCTCCTACAATGAGCAGTTCTTC
-	-	TRBV5-4	TRBJ1-1	CASSSAGVVNTEAFF	TGTGCCAGCAGCTCCGCCGGGGTCGTGAACACTGAAGCTTTCTTT
-	-	TRBV11-2	TRBJ1-2	CASTGRGAYGYTF	TGTGCCAGCACCGGCCGTGGAGCCTATGGCTACACCTTC
-	-	TRBV27	TRBJ2-1	CASSARINEQFF	TGTGCCAGCAGTGCCAGAATCAATGAGCAGTTCTTC
TRBD1	-	TRBV6-5	TRBJ1-5	CASRMTGHSNQPQHF	TGTGCCAGCAGAATGACAGGGCATAGCAATCAGCCCCAGCATTTT
TRBD1	-	TRBV10-2	TRBJ1-4	CASSPGQGAGGEKLFF	TGCGCCAGCAGCCCGGGACAGGGGGCCGGGGGTGAAAAACTGTTTTTT
TRBD1	-	TRBV19	TRBJ2-6	CASSILGTGGSGANVLTF	TGTGCCAGTAGTATATTGGGGACAGGGGGCTCTGGGGCCAACGTCCTGACTTTC
-	few	TRBV6-4	TRBJ1-2	CASSDSSQGTEGYTF	TGTGCCAGCAGTGACTCGAGTCAGGGGACGGAAGGCTACACCTTC
-	-	TRBV10-3	TRBJ1-2	CAISEGGTLYGYTF	TGTGCCATCAGTGAAGGGGGTACGCTCTATGGCTACACCTTC
TRBD1	-	TRBV6-6	TRBJ1-1	CASNTGGSTEAFF	TGTGCCAGCAACACAGGGGGAAGCACTGAAGCTTTCTTT
-	-	TRBV6-5	TRBJ2-7	CASRAPDNSYEQYF	TGTGCCAGCAGGGCCCCGGACAACTCCTACGAGCAGTACTTC
TRBD2	-	TRBV4-2	TRBJ2-7	CASSQAPPGLAAISYEQYF	TGTGCCAGCAGCCAAGCCCCTCCGGGACTAGCGGCTATATCCTACGAGCAGTACTTC
-	-	TRBV6-5	TRBJ1-5	CASSTTRRQPQHF	TGTGCCAGCAGTACGACACGGAGGCAGCCCCAGCATTTT
-	-	TRBV2	TRBJ1-1	CASSDGMRMNTEAFF	TGTGCCAGCAGCGACGGGATGCGGATGAACACTGAAGCTTTCTTT